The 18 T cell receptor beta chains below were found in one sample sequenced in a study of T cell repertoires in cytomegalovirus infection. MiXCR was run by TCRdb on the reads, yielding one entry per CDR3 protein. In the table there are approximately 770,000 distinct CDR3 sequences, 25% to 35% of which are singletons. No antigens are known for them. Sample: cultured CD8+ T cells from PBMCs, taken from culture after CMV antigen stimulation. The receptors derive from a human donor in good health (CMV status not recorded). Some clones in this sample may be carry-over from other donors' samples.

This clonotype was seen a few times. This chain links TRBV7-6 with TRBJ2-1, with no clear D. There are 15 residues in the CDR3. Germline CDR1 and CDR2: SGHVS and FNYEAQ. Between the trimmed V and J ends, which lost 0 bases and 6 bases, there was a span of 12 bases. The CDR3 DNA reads TGTGCCAGCAGCTTAGCGCTTTTGGGGATCAATGAGCAGTTCTTC. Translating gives CASSLALLGINEQFF.

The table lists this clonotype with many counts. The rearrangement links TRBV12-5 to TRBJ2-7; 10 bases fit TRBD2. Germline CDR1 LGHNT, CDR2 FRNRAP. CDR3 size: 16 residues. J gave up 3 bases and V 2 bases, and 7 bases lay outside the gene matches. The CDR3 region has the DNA TGTGCTAGTGGTTTGAGGCTAGCGGGGGAGAGCTACGAGCAGTACTTC. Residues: CASGLRLAGESYEQYF.

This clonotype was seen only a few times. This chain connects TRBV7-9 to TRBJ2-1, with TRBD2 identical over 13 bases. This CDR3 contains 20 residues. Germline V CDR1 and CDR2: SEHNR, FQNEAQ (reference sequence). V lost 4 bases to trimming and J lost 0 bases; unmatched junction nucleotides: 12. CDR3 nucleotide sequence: TGTGCCAGCAGCTACCGGACTAGCGGGGGCGCCGCCATCTCCTACAATGAGCAGTTCTTC. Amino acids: CASSYRTSGGAAISYNEQFF.

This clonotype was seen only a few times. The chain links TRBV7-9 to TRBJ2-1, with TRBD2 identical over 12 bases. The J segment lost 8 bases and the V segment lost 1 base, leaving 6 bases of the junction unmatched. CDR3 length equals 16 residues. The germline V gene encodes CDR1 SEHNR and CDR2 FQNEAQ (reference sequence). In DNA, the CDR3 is TGTGCCAGCAGCTTAGGACCGGGACTAGCGGGCGATGAGCAGTTCTTC. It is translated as CASSLGPGLAGDEQFF.

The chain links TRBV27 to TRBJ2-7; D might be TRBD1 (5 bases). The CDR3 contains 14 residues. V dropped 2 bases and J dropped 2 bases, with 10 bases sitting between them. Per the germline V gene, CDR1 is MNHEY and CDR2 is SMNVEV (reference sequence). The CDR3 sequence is CASSLGAGPYEQYF. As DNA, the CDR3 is TGTGCCAGCAGTTTAGGGGCTGGGCCCTACGAGCAGTACTTC.

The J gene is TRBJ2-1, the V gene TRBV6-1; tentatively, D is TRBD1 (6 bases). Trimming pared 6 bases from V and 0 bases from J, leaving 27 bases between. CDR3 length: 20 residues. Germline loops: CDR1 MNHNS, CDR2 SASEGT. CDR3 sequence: CASRTPQTPYRESSYNEQFF. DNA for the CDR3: TGTGCCAGCAGGACCCCCCAAACACCGTACAGGGAGAGCTCCTACAATGAGCAGTTCTTC.

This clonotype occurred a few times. The CDR3 bases are TGTGCCAGCAGCACCACAGGGGACACCGGGGAGCTGTTTTTT. Its translation is CASSTTGDTGELFF. The rearrangement uses TRBV7-9 and TRBJ2-2, with TRBD1 identical over 7 bases. Germline-derived CDR1 and CDR2 are SEHNR and FQNEAQ (reference sequence). The CDR3 consists of 14 residues. Trimming cost V 5 bases and J 3 bases; bases outside gene matches: 3.

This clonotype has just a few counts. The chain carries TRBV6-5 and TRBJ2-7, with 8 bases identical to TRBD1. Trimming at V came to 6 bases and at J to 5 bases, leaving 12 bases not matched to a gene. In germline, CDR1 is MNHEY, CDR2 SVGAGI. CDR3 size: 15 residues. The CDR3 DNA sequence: TGTGCCAGCAGCCCCTGGCAGGGGGCAACGGACGAGCAGTACTTC. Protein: CASSPWQGATDEQYF.

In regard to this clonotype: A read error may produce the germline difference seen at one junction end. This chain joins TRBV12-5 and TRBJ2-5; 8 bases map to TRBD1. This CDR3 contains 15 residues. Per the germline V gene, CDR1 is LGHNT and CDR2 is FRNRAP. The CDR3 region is CANGSSMDREETQYF. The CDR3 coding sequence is TGTGCTAATGGTTCGTCCATGGACAGGGAGGAGACCCAGTACTTC. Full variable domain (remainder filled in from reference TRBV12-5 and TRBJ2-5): DARVTQTPRHKVTEMGQEVTMRCQPILGHNTVFWYRQTMMQGLELLAYFRNRAPLDDSGMPKDRFSAEMPDATLATLKIQPSEPRDSAVYFCANGSSMDREETQYFGPGTRLLVL.

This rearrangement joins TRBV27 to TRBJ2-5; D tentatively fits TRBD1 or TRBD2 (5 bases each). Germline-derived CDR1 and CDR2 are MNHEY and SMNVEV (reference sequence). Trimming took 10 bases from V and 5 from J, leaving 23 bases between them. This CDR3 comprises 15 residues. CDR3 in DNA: TGTGCCACCCGTCCCGTGTACGGGGCAGGGGAGACCCAGTACTTC. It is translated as CATRPVYGAGETQYF.

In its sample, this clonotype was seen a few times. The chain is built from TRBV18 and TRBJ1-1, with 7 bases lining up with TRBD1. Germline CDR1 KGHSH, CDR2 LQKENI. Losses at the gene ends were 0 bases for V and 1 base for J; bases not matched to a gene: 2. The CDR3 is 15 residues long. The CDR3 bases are TGTGCCAGCTCACCACCGGAGGGGGCGAACACTGAAGCTTTCTTT. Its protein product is CASSPPEGANTEAFF. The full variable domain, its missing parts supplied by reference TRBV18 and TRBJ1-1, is NAGVMQNPRHLVRRRGQEARLRCSPMKGHSHVYWYRQLPEEGLKFMVYLQKENIIDESGMPKERFSAEFPKEGPSILRIQQVVRGDSAAYFCASSPPEGANTEAFFGQGTRLTVV.

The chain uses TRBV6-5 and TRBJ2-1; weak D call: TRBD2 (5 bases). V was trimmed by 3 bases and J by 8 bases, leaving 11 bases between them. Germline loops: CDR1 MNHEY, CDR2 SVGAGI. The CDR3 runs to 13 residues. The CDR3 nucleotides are TGTGCCAGCAGTTATGGTTTCGGGGATGAGCAGTTCTTC. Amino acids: CASSYGFGDEQFF.

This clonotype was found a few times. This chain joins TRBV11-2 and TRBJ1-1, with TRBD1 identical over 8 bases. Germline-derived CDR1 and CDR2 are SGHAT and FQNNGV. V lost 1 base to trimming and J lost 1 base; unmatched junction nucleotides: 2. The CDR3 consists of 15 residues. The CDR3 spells CASSLVGTGNTEAFF. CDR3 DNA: TGTGCCAGCAGCTTAGTAGGGACAGGGAACACTGAAGCTTTCTTT.

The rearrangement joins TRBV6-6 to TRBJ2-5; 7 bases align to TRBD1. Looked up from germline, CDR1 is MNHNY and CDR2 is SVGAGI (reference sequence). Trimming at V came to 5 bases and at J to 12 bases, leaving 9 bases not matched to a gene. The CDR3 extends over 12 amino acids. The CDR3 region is CASSQDRQWEYF. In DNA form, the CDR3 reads TGTGCCAGCAGTCAGGACAGGCAGTGGGAGTACTTC.

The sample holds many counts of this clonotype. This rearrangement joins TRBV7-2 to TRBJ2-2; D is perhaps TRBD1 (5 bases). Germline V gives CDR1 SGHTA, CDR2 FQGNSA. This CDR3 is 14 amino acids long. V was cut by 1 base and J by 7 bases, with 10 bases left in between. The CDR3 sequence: CASSLVWGDGELFF. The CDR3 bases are TGTGCCAGCAGCTTAGTTTGGGGCGACGGGGAGCTGTTTTTT.

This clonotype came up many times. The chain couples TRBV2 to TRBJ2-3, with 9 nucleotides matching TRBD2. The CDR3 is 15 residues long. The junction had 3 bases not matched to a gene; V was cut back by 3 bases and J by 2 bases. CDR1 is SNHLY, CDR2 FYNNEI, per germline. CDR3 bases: TGTGCCAGCAGTGATGGCGGGGGGGCCACAGATACGCAGTATTTT. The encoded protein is CASSDGGGATDTQYF.

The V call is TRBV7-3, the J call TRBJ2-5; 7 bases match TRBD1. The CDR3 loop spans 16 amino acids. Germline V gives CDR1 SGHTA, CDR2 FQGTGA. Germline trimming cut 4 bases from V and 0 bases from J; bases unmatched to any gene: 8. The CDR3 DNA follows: TGTGCCAGCAGCTCCTCCGGGACAGAACACCAAGAGACCCAGTACTTC. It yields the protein CASSSSGTEHQETQYF.

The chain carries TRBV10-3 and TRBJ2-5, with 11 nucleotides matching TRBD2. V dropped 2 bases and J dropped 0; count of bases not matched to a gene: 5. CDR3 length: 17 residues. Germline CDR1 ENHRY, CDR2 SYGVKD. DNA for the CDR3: TGTGCCATCAGTGAGACTAGCGGGGGAGCCTACCAAGAGACCCAGTACTTC. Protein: CAISETSGGAYQETQYF.